The 32 T cell receptor beta chains below all came from one sample that was sequenced in a study of T cells in Graves' hyperthyroidism and ophthalmopathy. There were TCR beta CDR3 regions amplified from RNA transcripts. An initial round of RT-PCR targeting the TCR CDR3 relied on the HTBI primer set. In TCRdb, the multiplex PCR reads were re-called with MiXCR into one record per CDR3 protein. The sample yields about 720,000 distinct CDR3 sequences, around 17% seen once. The sample taken for sequencing was blood. All receptors come from a man in his late teens or twenties with Graves' hyperthyroidism.

The rearrangement uses TRBV19 and TRBJ1-5, with 10 bases that match TRBD1. Trimming cost V 5 bases and J 6 bases; bases outside gene matches: 7. The CDR3 runs 15 residues. Germline V gene data show CDR1 as LNHDA and CDR2 as SQIVND (reference sequence). The CDR3 reads CASSVGQGTRQPQHF. As DNA, the CDR3 is TGTGCCAGTAGTGTGGGACAGGGGACACGTCAGCCCCAGCATTTT.

This clonotype was detected a few times. This chain joins TRBV19 and TRBJ1-2; weak D call: TRBD1 (6 bases). Trimming left V 4 bases short and J 5 bases short, with 29 bases between. The CDR3 has 19 residues. Per the germline V gene, CDR1 is LNHDA and CDR2 is SQIVND (reference sequence). DNA of the CDR3: TGTGCCAGTAGTAAAGGACAGTTTCATATATCACCCGTGGCGTATGGCTACACCTTC. Amino acids: CASSKGQFHISPVAYGYTF.

J is TRBJ1-1 and V is TRBV7-6; D is uncertain. The CDR3 totals 15 residues. V gave up 5 bases and J gave up 5 bases, with 18 bases separating them. Germline V gene lookup returns CDR1 SGHVS and CDR2 FNYEAQ. The CDR3 DNA follows: TGTGCCAGCAGCCTAAACCGGGGAATGGGAACTGAAGCTTTCTTT. Its protein product is CASSLNRGMGTEAFF.

J is TRBJ2-5 and V is TRBV29-1; D is undetermined. Germline V CDR1 and CDR2: SQVTM, ANQGSEA. V was cut by 7 bases and J by 5 bases, with 11 bases left in between. The CDR3 length is 11 residues. The CDR3 loop reads CSGVYGETQYF. The CDR3 DNA is TGCAGCGGAGTATATGGGGAGACCCAGTACTTC.

The V call is TRBV10-3, the J call TRBJ2-1, with 11 bases that match TRBD2. This CDR3 is built from 16 residues. V lost 5 bases to trimming and J lost 0 bases; unmatched junction nucleotides: 3. The germline V gene encodes CDR1 ENHRY and CDR2 SYGVKD. The CDR3 loop is CAISKGLAVSYNEQFF. In DNA form, the CDR3 reads TGTGCCATCAGTAAGGGACTAGCGGTCTCCTACAATGAGCAGTTCTTC.

On this clonotype itself: One end of the junction is discordant with germline, which a read error may explain. This chain uses TRBV7-9 with TRBJ2-2; 11 bases line up with TRBD2. CDR1 SEHNR and CDR2 FQNEAQ come from the germline V gene (reference sequence). This CDR3 is built from 18 residues. The CDR3 sequence: CAGSITSGSPRRAGELFF. DNA of the CDR3: TGTGCCGGCAGCATAACTAGCGGGAGTCCCAGGAGAGCCGGGGAGCTGTTTTTT.

This clonotype has just a few counts. The chain has TRBV9 and TRBJ2-1; 10 nucleotides line up with TRBD2. Per germline, CDR1 SGDLS and CDR2 YYNGEE. V lost 4 bases and J lost 0; bases outside the gene matches: 7. The CDR3 sequence is 17 residues long. CDR3 residues: CASSLRTSGRSYNEQFF. The DNA of the CDR3 is TGTGCCAGCAGCCTCCGGACTAGCGGACGCTCCTACAATGAGCAGTTCTTC.

The chain is built from TRBV19 and TRBJ1-5, with 10 bases identical to TRBD1. V shed 5 bases and J 7 bases; nucleotides not matched to a gene: 8. CDR3 length: 15 residues. Germline V gene lookup returns CDR1 LNHDA and CDR2 SQIVND (reference sequence). The CDR3 coding sequence is TGTGCCAGTAGTCCTGACAGGGGGCAAAAACAGCCCCAGCATTTT. This codes for CASSPDRGQKQPQHF.

This chain links TRBV11-3 with TRBJ2-7, with TRBD2 as a possible D gene (6 bases). V was clipped by 5 bases and J by 2 bases, with 19 bases between them. CDR1 is SGHNT, CDR2 YENEEA, per germline. The CDR3 sequence is 16 residues long. The CDR3 nucleotides are TGTGCCAGCAGCCCACCCCGTGGTAGCGGACCCTACGAGCAGTACTTC. Translation: CASSPPRGSGPYEQYF.

This clonotype occurred many times. The chain uses TRBV3-1 and TRBJ1-1, with D perhaps TRBD1 (6 bases). Germline-derived CDR1 and CDR2 are LGHDT and YNNKEL (reference sequence). The CDR3 loop spans 14 amino acids. The V end was cut by 4 bases, the J end by 1 base, with 10 bases between. The CDR3 region is CASSRPGQNTEAFF. CDR3 DNA sequence: TGTGCCAGCAGCCGGCCGGGACAGAACACTGAAGCTTTCTTT.

The chain employs TRBV24-1 and TRBJ2-2; 14 nucleotides agree with TRBD2. Germline V gene data show CDR1 as KGHDR and CDR2 as SFDVKD. The CDR3 runs 19 residues. After removal of 5 bases from V and 7 bases from J, the junction contained 14 bases not matched to a gene. CDR3 DNA sequence: TGTGCCACCAGTGCCCCTAACGGACTAGCGGGAGGAGGAAGCGGGGAGCTGTTTTTT. Protein sequence: CATSAPNGLAGGGSGELFF.

J is TRBJ2-1 and V is TRBV27; D unresolved. The CDR3 runs 17 residues. Germline V gene lookup returns CDR1 MNHEY and CDR2 SMNVEV (reference sequence). V was clipped by 1 base and J by 0 bases, with 13 bases between them. CDR3 sequence: CASSLFSALSSYNEQFF. CDR3 in DNA: TGTGCCAGCAGTTTATTTTCAGCCCTAAGCTCCTACAATGAGCAGTTCTTC.

This clonotype showed up many times. The chain links TRBV6-1 to TRBJ2-3; D tentatively reads TRBD1 or TRBD2 (6 bases each). The CDR3 is 15 amino acids. V was cut by 7 bases and J by 5 bases, with 19 bases left in between. The germline V gene encodes CDR1 MNHNS and CDR2 SASEGT. CDR3 residues: CASTATRGTGDTQYF. The DNA for the CDR3 is TGTGCCAGCACGGCTACTAGGGGGACTGGAGATACGCAGTATTTT.

V usage is TRBV11-2 and J usage is TRBJ2-1; D gene unclear. The CDR3 contains 16 residues. Per the germline V gene, CDR1 is SGHAT and CDR2 is FQNNGV. V was clipped by 6 bases and J by 4 bases, with 19 bases between them. The CDR3 region is CASSPRDKSIYNEQFF. CDR3 in DNA: TGTGCCAGCAGTCCCCGTGATAAGTCAATATACAATGAGCAGTTCTTC.

This clonotype was found many times. The chain joins TRBV5-5 to TRBJ1-6; 9 bases are shared with TRBD1. The germline V gene has CDR1 SGHKS and CDR2 YYEKEE (reference sequence). This CDR3 contains 14 residues. The V gene end was trimmed by 5 bases and the J gene end by 10 bases; junction bases not matched to a gene: 7. DNA for the CDR3: TGTGCCAGCAGAACCGGGACAGGGCGGTCACCCCTCCACTTT. This codes for CASRTGTGRSPLHF.

The V gene is TRBV7-9, the J gene TRBJ2-7; D possibly corresponds to TRBD1 (6 bases). The V end was cut by 6 bases, the J end by 3 bases, with 15 bases between. This CDR3 is built from 14 residues. The germline CDR1 and CDR2 sequences are SEHNR and FQNEAQ (reference sequence). This CDR3 reads CASRREGQHYEQYF. CDR3 coding DNA: TGTGCCAGCAGGAGGGAAGGACAGCACTACGAGCAGTACTTC.

This clonotype has just a few counts. Here the CDR3 DNA reads TGTGCCAGCAGCCCGACTAGACTTACTAATGAGCAGTTCTTC. Protein product: CASSPTRLTNEQFF. The rearrangement uses TRBV7-2 and TRBJ2-1, with D tentatively TRBD2 (6 bases). This CDR3 region has 14 residues. Germline V gives CDR1 SGHTA, CDR2 FQGNSA. Trimming shortened V by 5 bases and J by 7 bases, and 15 bases separated the two germline ends. Together with reference TRBV7-2 and TRBJ2-1, the CDR3 gives the full variable domain: GAGVSQSPSNKVTEKGKDVELRCDPISGHTALYWYRQSLGQGLEFLIYFQGNSAPDKSGLPSDRFSAERTGGSVSTLTIQRTQQEDSAVYLCASSPTRLTNEQFFGPGTRLTVL.

This clonotype was observed a few times. V usage is TRBV28 and J usage is TRBJ1-4, with unresolved D. Between the trimmed V and J ends, which lost 6 bases and 7 bases, there was a span of 12 bases. The germline CDR1 and CDR2 sequences are MDHEN and SYDVKM. This CDR3 contains 13 residues. The CDR3 bases are TGTGCCAGCAGGTATAGGGTGACTGAAAAACTGTTTTTT. Its protein is CASRYRVTEKLFF.

The V gene is TRBV20-1, the J gene TRBJ2-3; no clear D gene. Germline V gene data show CDR1 as DFQATT and CDR2 as SNEGSKA (reference sequence). The CDR3 consists of 13 residues. V was trimmed by 3 bases and J by 0 bases, leaving 7 bases between them. The CDR3 DNA is TGCAGTGCTAGCTGGCCTAGCACAGATACGCAGTATTTT. Protein sequence: CSASWPSTDTQYF.

The genes are TRBV9 and TRBJ1-1; D unclear. Deletions cut 0 bases from V and 10 bases from J, with 13 bases between. Germline V gene sequence: CDR1 SGDLS, CDR2 YYNGEE. The CDR3 consists of 13 residues. The DNA of the CDR3 is TGTGCCAGCAGCGTAGCTAACGGGGTGGGAGCTTTCTTT. Protein sequence: CASSVANGVGAFF.

This clonotype was counted many times. This chain uses TRBV7-2 with TRBJ2-7; 10 bases map to TRBD2. CDR1 SGHTA and CDR2 FQGNSA come from the germline V gene. The CDR3 extends over 15 amino acids. Trimming removed 5 bases from V and 7 bases from J; junction bases left unmatched: 11. The CDR3 bases are TGTGCCAGCAGCGGGGAGAGCGGGAGGGGTCGGGAGCAGTACTTC. This gives the protein CASSGESGRGREQYF. Together with reference TRBV7-2 and TRBJ2-7, the CDR3 gives the full variable domain: GAGVSQSPSNKVTEKGKDVELRCDPISGHTALYWYRQSLGQGLEFLIYFQGNSAPDKSGLPSDRFSAERTGGSVSTLTIQRTQQEDSAVYLCASSGESGRGREQYFGPGTRLTVT.

This clonotype occurred many times. This chain joins TRBV19 and TRBJ1-1, with D unclear. Germline lookup yields CDR1 LNHDA and CDR2 SQIVND (reference sequence). V shed 7 bases and J shed 5 bases, with 20 bases lying between them. This CDR3 has 15 residues. This CDR3 reads CASTPWDSRGTEAFF. The CDR3 bases are TGTGCCAGTACCCCTTGGGATTCCCGTGGAACTGAAGCTTTCTTT.

The chain links TRBV13 to TRBJ1-4, with a possible D match to TRBD1 (5 bases). The CDR3 runs 15 residues. V lost 5 bases and J lost 5, with 15 bases in between. The germline V gene encodes CDR1 PRHDT and CDR2 FYEKMQ (reference sequence). This CDR3 is CASSPTGNSNEKLFF. The CDR3, as DNA: TGTGCCAGCAGCCCCACAGGAAACTCGAATGAAAAACTGTTTTTT.

This clonotype was detected only a few times. The chain couples TRBV20-1 to TRBJ1-2; TRBD1 matches 8 bases. The CDR3 spans 17 residues. Unmatched junction bases numbered 17, after V lost 6 bases and J lost 2 bases. The germline gives CDR1 DFQATT, CDR2 SNEGSKA (reference sequence). The CDR3 sequence: CSARGVGTGLANYGYTF. The CDR3 nucleotides read TGCAGTGCCAGGGGGGTAGGGACAGGACTCGCCAACTATGGCTACACCTTC.

V and J are TRBV6-2 or TRBV6-3 and TRBJ1-5, with unresolved D. This CDR3 is 15 amino acids long. Trimming shortened V by 6 bases and J by 4 bases, and 16 bases separated the two germline ends. Germline V gene lookup returns CDR1 MNHEY and CDR2 SVGEGT. The CDR3 region is CASSESALGNQPQHF. CDR3 DNA: TGTGCCAGCAGCGAATCAGCATTAGGGAATCAGCCCCAGCATTTT.

This clonotype was detected many times. This rearrangement joins TRBV28 to TRBJ2-7; D may be TRBD1 (5 bases). The V and J ends lost 0 bases and 5 bases respectively, with 14 bases between them. The length of the CDR3 is 15 residues. Germline V gene lookup returns CDR1 MDHEN and CDR2 SYDVKM. The CDR3 bases are TGTGCCAGCAGTTTATGGGGCGCAGGGATCCACGAGCAGTACTTC. Translating gives CASSLWGAGIHEQYF.

This clonotype was picked up many times. The chain links TRBV3-1 to TRBJ2-2; TRBD1 agrees at 7 bases. CDR1 and CDR2 from the germline V gene are LGHDT and YNNKEL (reference sequence). The V gene end was trimmed by 4 bases and the J gene end by 2 bases; junction bases not matched to a gene: 7. This CDR3 region has 16 residues. As DNA, the CDR3 is TGTGCCAGCAGCCGCCAGACAGGGTTCAACACCGGGGAGCTGTTTTTT. This encodes CASSRQTGFNTGELFF.

This clonotype was recorded at least ten times. The chain combines TRBV11-1 with TRBJ2-7; 12 nucleotides align to TRBD2. Looked up from germline, CDR1 is SGHAT and CDR2 is FQDESV (reference sequence). V shed 5 bases, J shed 2 bases, and the junction held 4 bases outside the gene matches. The CDR3 has 15 amino acids. CDR3: CASSPRLAGAYEQYF. Here the CDR3 DNA reads TGTGCCAGCAGCCCCAGACTAGCGGGGGCCTACGAGCAGTACTTC.

This clonotype was detected many times. The V call is TRBV28, the J call TRBJ1-5; 7 bases line up with TRBD1. The CDR3 sequence is 16 residues long. Losses at the gene ends were 6 bases for V and 6 bases for J; bases not matched to a gene: 14. CDR1 and CDR2 from the germline V gene are MDHEN and SYDVKM. The CDR3 sequence is CASSYRYRGGGQPQHF. The CDR3 DNA sequence: TGTGCCAGCAGCTACCGCTACAGGGGCGGGGGTCAGCCCCAGCATTTT. The full variable domain, completed using reference TRBV28 and TRBJ1-5, is DVKVTQSSRYLVKRTGEKVFLECVQDMDHENMFWYRQDPGLGLRLIYFSYDVKMKEKGDIPEGYSVSREKKERFSLILESASTNQTSMYLCASSYRYRGGGQPQHFGDGTRLSIL.

This clonotype was detected a few times. V usage is TRBV10-3 and J usage is TRBJ2-5; possibly TRBD1 or TRBD2 for D (5 bases each). Germline loops: CDR1 ENHRY, CDR2 SYGVKD. Trimming removed 10 bases at V and 5 bases at J, with 17 bases between. CDR3 length: 13 residues. CDR3 amino acids: CATNRDPRETQYF. The CDR3 DNA reads TGTGCCACCAACCGGGACCCACGGGAGACCCAGTACTTC.

This clonotype was observed many times. The chain links TRBV19 to TRBJ1-1; the match to TRBD1 covers 12 bases. CDR1 and CDR2 (germline): LNHDA, SQIVND (reference sequence). The CDR3 runs to 14 residues. The ends lost 7 bases at V and 4 bases at J; junction bases unmatched: 4. The CDR3 loop reads CASTTGQGATEAFF. The CDR3 coding sequence is TGTGCCAGTACCACGGGACAGGGGGCCACTGAAGCTTTCTTT.

This clonotype was recorded many times. V gene TRBV20-1 combines with J gene TRBJ2-3; perhaps TRBD2 as D (5 bases). CDR3 length equals 14 residues. Germline V gene data show CDR1 as DFQATT and CDR2 as SNEGSKA (reference sequence). V lost 0 bases to trimming and J lost 2 bases, with 9 bases between them. The CDR3 DNA reads as TGCAGTGCTAGAGAAAACGGGAACACAGATACGCAGTATTTT. Protein: CSARENGNTDTQYF.